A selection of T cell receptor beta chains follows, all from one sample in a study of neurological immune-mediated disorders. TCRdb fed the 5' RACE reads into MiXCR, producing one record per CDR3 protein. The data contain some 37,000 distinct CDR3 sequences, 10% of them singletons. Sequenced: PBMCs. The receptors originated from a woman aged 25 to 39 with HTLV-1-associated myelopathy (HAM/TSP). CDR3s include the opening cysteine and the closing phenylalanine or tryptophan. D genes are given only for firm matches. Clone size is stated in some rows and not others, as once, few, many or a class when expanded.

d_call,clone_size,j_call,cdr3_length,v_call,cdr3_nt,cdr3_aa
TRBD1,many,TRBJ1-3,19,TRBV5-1,TGCGCCAGCAGCTTGGCCGGGACAGGGACCGTCAGCTCTGGAAACACCATATATTTT,CASSLAGTGTVSSGNTIYF
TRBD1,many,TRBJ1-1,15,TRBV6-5,TGTGCCAGCAGTGCGATTAGGGACAGGAGCACTGAAGCTTTCTTT,CASSAIRDRSTEAFF
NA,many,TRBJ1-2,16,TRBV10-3,TGTGCCATCAACAAAAATGGATTGCCTCAGCTCAATGGCTACACCTTC,CAINKNGLPQLNGYTF
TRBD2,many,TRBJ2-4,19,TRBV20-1,TGCAGTGCTAGAGCGTATGGAGCGGGGGCAACAGAAGCCAAAAACATTCAGTACTTC,CSARAYGAGATEAKNIQYF
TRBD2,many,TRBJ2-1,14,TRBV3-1,TGTGCCAGCAGCCTGGGACTAGCGGGGGTCACGCAGTTCTTC,CASSLGLAGVTQFF
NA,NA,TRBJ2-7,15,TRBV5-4,TGTACCAGCAGCCCCGGACATGGGGGGTCCTACGAGCAGTACTTC,CTSSPGHGGSYEQYF
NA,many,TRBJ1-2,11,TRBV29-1,TGCAGCGTTACCCTTAACTATGGCTACACCTTC,CSVTLNYGYTF
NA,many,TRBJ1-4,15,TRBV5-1,TGCGCCAGCAGCTTGGACGGGACTAATAATGAAAAACTGTTTTTT,CASSLDGTNNEKLFF
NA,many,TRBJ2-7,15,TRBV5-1,TGCGCCAGCAGCAACGGTCCGGGCGCGAAGTACGAGCAGTACTTC,CASSNGPGAKYEQYF
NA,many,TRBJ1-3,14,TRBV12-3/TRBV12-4,TGTGCCAGCAACGGACGGAACTCTGGAAACACCATATATTTT,CASNGRNSGNTIYF
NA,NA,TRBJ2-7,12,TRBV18,TGTGCCAGCTCAACTACCGGGCCCGAGCAGTACTTC,CASSTTGPEQYF
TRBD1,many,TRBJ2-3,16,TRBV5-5,TGTGCCAGCAGCTCCCCCGACAGGGATAGCACAGATACGCAGTATTTT,CASSSPDRDSTDTQYF
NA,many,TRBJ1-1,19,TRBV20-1,TGCAGTGCTAGAGGGGACGGTGGCCTCCCAACAACGTTGAACACTGAAGCTTTCTTT,CSARGDGGLPTTLNTEAFF
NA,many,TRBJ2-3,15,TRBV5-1,TGCGCCAGCAGCTTTTCCGCGAGAAGCACAGATACGCAGTATTTT,CASSFSARSTDTQYF
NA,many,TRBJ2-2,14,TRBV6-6,TGTGCCAGCAGTAGCCAAGGGGAGGCCGGGGAGCTGTTTTTT,CASSSQGEAGELFF
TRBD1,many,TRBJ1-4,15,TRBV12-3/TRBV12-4,TGTGCCAGCAGTCCTACAGGGGGTTTTAATGAAAAACTGTTTTTT,CASSPTGGFNEKLFF
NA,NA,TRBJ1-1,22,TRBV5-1,NA,CASSFYICSARGQGALNTEAFF
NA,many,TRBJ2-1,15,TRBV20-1,TGCAGTGCTTGGGGGGGGCTAGTCTTTTCTGATGAGCAGTTCTTC,CSAWGGLVFSDEQFF
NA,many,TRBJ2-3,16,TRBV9,TGTGCCAGCAGCCTCCTTATTGGGACACAGATGGGTACGCAGTATTTT,CASSLLIGTQMGTQYF
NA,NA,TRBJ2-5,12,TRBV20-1,TGCAGTGCTGGAAAGGGGTCGGAGACCCAGTACTTC,CSAGKGSETQYF
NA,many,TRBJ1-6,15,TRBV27,TGTGCCACATCCAACAGGGCTACCTATAATTCACCCCTCCACTTT,CATSNRATYNSPLHF
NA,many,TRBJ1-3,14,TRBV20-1,TGCAGTGCTAGTGGCCAGAACTCTGGAAACACCATATATTTT,CSASGQNSGNTIYF
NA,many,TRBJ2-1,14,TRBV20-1,TGCAGTGCCGGGGGTTTGGCGGGGTACAATGAGCAGTTCTTC,CSAGGLAGYNEQFF
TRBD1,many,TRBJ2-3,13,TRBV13,TGTGCCAGCAGCTTAGGGAGGGGGCGCACGCAGTATTTT,CASSLGRGRTQYF
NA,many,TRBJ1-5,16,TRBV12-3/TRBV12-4,TGTGCCAGCAGTCGAGGAAACAGGGTCAGCAATCAGCCCCAGCATTTT,CASSRGNRVSNQPQHF
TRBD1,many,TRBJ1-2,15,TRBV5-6,TGTGCCAGCAGCTTGGGACGAGGGACAGGGTATGGCTACACCTTC,CASSLGRGTGYGYTF
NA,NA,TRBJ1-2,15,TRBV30,TGTGCCTGGAGTGTGCGGGGCGCGGGTCGCCCTGGCTACACCTTC,CAWSVRGAGRPGYTF
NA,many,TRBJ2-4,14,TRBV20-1,TGCAGTGCTAGACGGCAAAAAGCCAAAAACATTCAGTACTTC,CSARRQKAKNIQYF
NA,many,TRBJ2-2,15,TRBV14,TGTGCCAGCAGTGAAGGACAGAGAAACACCGGGGAGCTGTTTTTT,CASSEGQRNTGELFF
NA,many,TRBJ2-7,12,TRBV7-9,TGTGCCAGCTCCATCGGGCCCAACGAGCAGTACTTC,CASSIGPNEQYF
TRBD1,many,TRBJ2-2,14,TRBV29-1,TGCAGCGTTGATGGACAGGGGAACACCGGGGAGCTGTTTTTT,CSVDGQGNTGELFF
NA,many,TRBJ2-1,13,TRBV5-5,TGTGCCAGCAGCCCCGGACCCAACAATGAGCAGTTCTTC,CASSPGPNNEQFF
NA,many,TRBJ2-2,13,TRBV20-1,TGCAGTGCTAGGAAGGCTAGCACCGGGGAGCTGTTTTTT,CSARKASTGELFF
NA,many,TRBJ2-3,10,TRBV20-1,TGCAGAGTTGGGGGGGATACGCAGTATTTT,CRVGGDTQYF
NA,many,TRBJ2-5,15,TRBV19,TGTGCCAGTAGTACCAAGGGACCACAGCAAGAGACCCAGTACTTC,CASSTKGPQQETQYF
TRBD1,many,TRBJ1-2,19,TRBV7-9,TGTGCCAGCAGCTCAAACCACCCGGGACAGGGGGCGCAGATTGGGGGCTACACCTTC,CASSSNHPGQGAQIGGYTF
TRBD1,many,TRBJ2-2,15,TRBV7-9,TGTGCCAGCAGCCTAGACAGGGGAACCACCGGGGAGCTGTTTTTT,CASSLDRGTTGELFF
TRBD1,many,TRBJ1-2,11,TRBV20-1,TGCAGTGCACGAGGGGGCATAGGCTACACCTTC,CSARGGIGYTF
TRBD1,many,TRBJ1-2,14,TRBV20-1,TGCAGTGCTAAGAGACAGGGCCCAAACTATGGCTACACCTTC,CSAKRQGPNYGYTF
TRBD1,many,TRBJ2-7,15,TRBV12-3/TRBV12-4,TGTGCCAGCAGTCCGACAGGGGCGATTCCCTACGAGCAGTACTTC,CASSPTGAIPYEQYF
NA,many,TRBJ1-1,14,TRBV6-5,TGTGCCAGCAGTTACTTAGCAGGGAACACTGAAGCTTTCTTT,CASSYLAGNTEAFF
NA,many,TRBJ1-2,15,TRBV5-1,TGCGCCAGCAGCTTCCTCTTCGACAGCAACTATGGCTACACCTTC,CASSFLFDSNYGYTF
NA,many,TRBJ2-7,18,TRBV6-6,TGTGCCAGCGCAATCCAGGAACTAGGGGGTTGGAATGCGCGCGAGCAGTACTTC,CASAIQELGGWNAREQYF